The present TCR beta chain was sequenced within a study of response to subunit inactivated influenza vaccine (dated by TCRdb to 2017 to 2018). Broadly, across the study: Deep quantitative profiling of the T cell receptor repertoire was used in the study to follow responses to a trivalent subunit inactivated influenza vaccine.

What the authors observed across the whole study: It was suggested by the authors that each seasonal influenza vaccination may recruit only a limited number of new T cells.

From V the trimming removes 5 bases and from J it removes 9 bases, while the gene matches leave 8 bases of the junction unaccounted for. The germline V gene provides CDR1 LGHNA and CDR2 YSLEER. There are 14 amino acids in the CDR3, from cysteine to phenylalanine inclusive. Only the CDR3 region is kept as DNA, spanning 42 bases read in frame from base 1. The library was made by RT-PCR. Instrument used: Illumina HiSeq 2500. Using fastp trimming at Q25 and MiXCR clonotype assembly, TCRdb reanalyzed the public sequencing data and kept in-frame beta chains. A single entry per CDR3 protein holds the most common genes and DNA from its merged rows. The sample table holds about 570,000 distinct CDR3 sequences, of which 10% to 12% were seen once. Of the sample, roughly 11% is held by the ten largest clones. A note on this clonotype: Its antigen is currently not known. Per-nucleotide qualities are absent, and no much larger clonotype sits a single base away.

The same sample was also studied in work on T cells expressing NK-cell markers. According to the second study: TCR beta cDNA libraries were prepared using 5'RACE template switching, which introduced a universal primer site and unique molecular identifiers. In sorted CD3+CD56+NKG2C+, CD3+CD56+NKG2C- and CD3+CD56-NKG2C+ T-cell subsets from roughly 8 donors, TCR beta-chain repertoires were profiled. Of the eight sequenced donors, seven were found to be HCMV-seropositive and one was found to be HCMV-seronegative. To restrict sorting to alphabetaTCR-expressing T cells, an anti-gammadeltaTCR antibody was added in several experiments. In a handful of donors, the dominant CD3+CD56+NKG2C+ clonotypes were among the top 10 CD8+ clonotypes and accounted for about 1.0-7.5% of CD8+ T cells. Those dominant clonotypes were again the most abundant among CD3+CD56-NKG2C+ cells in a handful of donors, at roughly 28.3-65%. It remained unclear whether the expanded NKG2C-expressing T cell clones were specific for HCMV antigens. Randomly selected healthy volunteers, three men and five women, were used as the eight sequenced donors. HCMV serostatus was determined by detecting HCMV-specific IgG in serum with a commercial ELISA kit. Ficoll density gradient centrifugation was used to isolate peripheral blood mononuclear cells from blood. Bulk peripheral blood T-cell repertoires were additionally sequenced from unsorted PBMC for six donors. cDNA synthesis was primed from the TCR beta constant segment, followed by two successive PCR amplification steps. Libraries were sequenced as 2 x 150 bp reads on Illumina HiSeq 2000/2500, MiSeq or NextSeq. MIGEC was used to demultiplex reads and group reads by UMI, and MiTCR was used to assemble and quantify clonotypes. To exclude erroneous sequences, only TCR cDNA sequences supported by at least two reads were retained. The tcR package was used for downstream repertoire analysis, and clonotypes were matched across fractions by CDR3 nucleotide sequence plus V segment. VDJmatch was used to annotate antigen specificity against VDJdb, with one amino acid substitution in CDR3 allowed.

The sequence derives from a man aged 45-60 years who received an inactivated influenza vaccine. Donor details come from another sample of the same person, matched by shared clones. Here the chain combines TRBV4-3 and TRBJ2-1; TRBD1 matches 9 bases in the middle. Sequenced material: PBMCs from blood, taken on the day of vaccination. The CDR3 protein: CASSRGDRDVEQFF. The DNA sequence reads TGCGCCAGCAGCAGAGGGGACAGGGACGTTGAGCAGTTCTTC.